Sequencing of this T cell receptor beta chain was carried out in a study of T cells in Graves' hyperthyroidism and ophthalmopathy (dated by TCRdb to between 2017 and 2020). Context from the whole study: Peripheral blood was sampled at the time of initial diagnosis, prior to any treatment. In several Graves' hyperthyroidism patients, the study also compared T-cell repertoires from thyroid tissue with T-cell repertoires from blood. The roughly 100 discovery patients were divided at random into training and test sets in a 7:3 ratio. TCR Vbeta CDR3 sequencing of 120 to 150 peripheral blood samples (over 40 ophthalmopathy, about 74 hyperthyroidism and roughly 17 progressor patients) is reported in the paper. Prospective prediction of ophthalmopathy was tested in an independent validation cohort consisting of roughly 20 hyperthyroidism patients and more than 15 patients who later progressed to ophthalmopathy. Once sampling was done, hyperthyroidism patients were given methimazole at a starting dose of 30 mg daily, whereas ophthalmopathy patients were given high-dose intravenous methylprednisolone. TCR V-J signatures able to tell the groups apart were searched for in a discovery cohort of approximately 95 patients, of whom fewer than 45 had Graves' ophthalmopathy and around 57 had stable Graves' hyperthyroidism. What the study reported, not specific to this receptor: Sample size was not statistically predetermined, and investigators were not blinded to group allocation. Blood samples also contained most of the expanded thyroid clonotypes (frequency above 0.001), which suggests that blood repertoires may reflect thyroid immune responses. In validation, progression to ophthalmopathy was predicted by the model with almost 71% sensitivity and 72% to 85% specificity, a median of roughly six months before onset. In cross-validation, a model built on a 13 V-J signature told ophthalmopathy apart from stable hyperthyroidism with 85% to 90% sensitivity and roughly 81% specificity, and in testing the same model reached 80%/75%.

Hyperthyroidism patients were aged 18 to 65 years and newly diagnosed, with disease duration of less than 2 months. Exclusion was applied to patients with uncontrolled infections, other autoimmune diseases, pregnancy or lactation. Clinical symptoms, serum thyroxine and TRAb, thyroid ultrasound, and orbital computed tomography formed the basis for the diagnoses. Blood from progressor patients was collected at the time of first diagnosis with hyperthyroidism, before any ophthalmopathy symptoms had appeared. PBMCs were isolated from 7.5 to 10 ml of fresh peripheral blood by Ficoll-Paque density gradient centrifugation. Progressor patients were first diagnosed with Graves' hyperthyroidism and then developed ophthalmopathy during follow-up. Total RNA was extracted using Trizol reagent, and RNA quality was assessed on an Agilent 2100 Bioanalyzer. This clonotype was counted many times. Which antigen it targets is not known. No quality values exist for individual bases; no much larger clone is one base distant.

The TCR beta CDR3 regions were amplified from RNA transcripts. The first round of RT-PCR for the TCR CDR3 was performed with the HTBI primer set and the Qiagen OneStep RT-PCR kit. The libraries were constructed in a second round of multiplex PCR and then size-selected and purified. Libraries were sequenced paired-end with 100 bp reads on an Illumina HiSeq2000. As for the authors' bioinformatics: Raw data were processed with SOAPnuke, discarding reads with adapters, uncalled bases, mean Phred below 15, or no exact constant-primer or identifier match. COPE v1.2.5 was used to merge the high-quality paired reads, and each unique nucleotide sequence was defined as a clonotype. Clonotypes were aligned to IMGT TRBV, TRBD and TRBJ reference segments using MiTCR v1.1. The analysis was restricted to V-J combinations with a frequency above 0.0001, which together covered around 99% of the repertoires. A TCS score was defined as the ratio between F50 (clonal expansion) and ExV (chaos), using BLOSUM62-based TCRdist between CDR3 peptides within each V-J. Welch's t-statistics and random forest reduced around 520 V-J features to roughly 13, which were used in a naive Bayes classifier (R e1071). The public reads were reanalyzed by TCRdb: fastp trimming at Q25, MiXCR alignment, in-frame beta chains only. Rows merge per CDR3 protein into single entries with the most common DNA and genes. These V and J calls originate from TCRdb's pipeline instead of the authors' own analysis. Within this sample are 250,000 or so distinct CDR3 sequences, with roughly 14% of them counted one time only. The top ten constitute about 14% of the sample.

The cysteine opens and the phenylalanine closes a CDR3 of 13 amino acids. Left in the record is the CDR3 DNA by itself, 39 bases read in frame from the first base. Ends trimmed: V by 5 bases, J by 9 bases; bases unmatched to a gene: 6. CDR1 and CDR2 were assigned from the germline V gene as KGHSH and LQKENI. Input material: blood. The TCR sequence derives from a woman in her thirties or forties with Graves' hyperthyroidism that later progressed to Graves' ophthalmopathy. The chain links TRBV18 with TRBJ2-1, and 8 junction bases match TRBD2. The CDR3 protein is CASSTTREGEQFF. The bases read TGTGCCAGCTCAACAACTCGGGAGGGTGAGCAGTTCTTC.